A single sample gave rise to the 11 T cell receptor beta chains below, sequenced in a study of cytomegalovirus exposure and HLA in healthy donors. This PCR relied on a set of 60 Vbeta primers and 13 Jbeta primers. TCRdb's table, derived via immunoSEQ multiplex PCR, lists solely in-frame clones and lacks some. Among approximately 250,000 clones, 78% were seen once, and the ten largest hold 0.47%. Material for sequencing was PBMCs. The receptors stem from a boy younger than 18 in good health and CMV-seronegative.

The rearrangement links TRBV2 to TRBJ1-5; TRBD1 matches 10 bases. The junction had 10 bases not matched to a gene; V was cut back by 6 bases and J by 2 bases. CDR1 and CDR2 from the germline V gene are SNHLY and FYNNEI. The CDR3 is 17 amino acids. CDR3 amino acids: CASRKRPGTGGNQPQHF. The CDR3 coding sequence is TGTGCCAGCAGAAAACGTCCCGGGACAGGGGGCAATCAGCCCCAGCATTTT. The whole variable domain, remainder taken from reference TRBV2 and TRBJ1-5, is EPEVTQTPSHQVTQMGQEVILRCVPISNHLYFYWYRQILGQKVEFLVSFYNNEISEKSEIFDDQFSVERPDGSNFTLKIRSTKLEDSAMYFCASRKRPGTGGNQPQHFGDGTRLSIL.

The V and J genes are TRBV5-1 and TRBJ2-4, with D tentatively TRBD1 (5 bases). Trimming cost V 0 bases and J 1 base, with 26 bases left between them. The CDR3 runs to 21 residues. Germline V gene sequence: CDR1 SGHRS, CDR2 YFSETQ. The CDR3 is CASSLAPRARRPPNAKNIQYF. CDR3 nucleotides: TGCGCCAGCAGCTTGGCGCCCAGGGCCCGGAGACCCCCCAACGCCAAAAACATTCAGTACTTC.

Details on this clone: At the DNA level, this CDR3 is encoded by other sequences in the same sample as well. The CDR3 region is CASRGRDEQYF. Here the CDR3 DNA reads TGTGCCAGCAGAGGGAGGGACGAGCAGTACTTC. The V gene is TRBV2, the J gene TRBJ2-7; 7 bases align to TRBD2. Germline V lookup: CDR1 SNHLY, CDR2 FYNNEI. V shed 6 bases and J 5 bases; nucleotides not matched to a gene: 1. This CDR3 region has 11 residues.

In nucleotides, the CDR3 is TGTGCCAGCAGCTTTAGGAGGGACAGGGCCTACGAGCAGTACTTC. The encoded protein is CASSFRRDRAYEQYF. The chain uses TRBV5-6 and TRBJ2-7; 9 nucleotides agree with TRBD1. J lost 2 bases, V lost 2 bases, and 5 bases had no gene match. This CDR3 is 15 amino acids long. The germline V gene has CDR1 SGHDT and CDR2 YYEEEE.

The chain combines TRBV7-9 with TRBJ2-2; D is perhaps TRBD1 (5 bases). The CDR3 consists of 15 residues. Germline V CDR1 and CDR2: SEHNR, FQNEAQ (reference sequence). The V end was cut by 2 bases, the J end by 2 bases, with 9 bases between. The DNA for the CDR3 is TGTGCCAGCAGCTTATGGGGCGGTAACACCGGGGAGCTGTTTTTT. It codes for CASSLWGGNTGELFF.

The rearrangement joins TRBV5-4 to TRBJ1-6, with D unresolved. The CDR3 covers 15 residues. V gave up 0 bases and J gave up 11 bases, with 15 bases separating them. CDR1 and CDR2 from the germline V gene are SGHNT and YYREEE (reference sequence). CDR3 nucleotides: TGTGCCAGCAGCTTGGACGGACTTATAAGGCCACCCCTCCACTTT. Translation: CASSLDGLIRPPLHF.

The J gene is TRBJ1-1, the V gene TRBV5-4, with 7 bases matching TRBD1. The CDR3 totals 13 residues. Unmatched junction bases numbered 5, after V lost 5 bases and J lost 4 bases. Germline V gene sequence: CDR1 SGHNT, CDR2 YYREEE (reference sequence). CDR3 protein: CASRPQGGTEAFF. The CDR3 region has the DNA TGTGCCAGCAGGCCCCAGGGGGGCACTGAAGCTTTCTTT. Together with reference TRBV5-4 and TRBJ1-1, the CDR3 gives the full variable domain: ETGVTQSPTHLIKTRGQQVTLRCSSQSGHNTVSWYQQALGQGPQFIFQYYREEENGRGNFPPRFSGLQFPNYSSELNVNALELDDSALYLCASRPQGGTEAFFGQGTRLTVV.

The V call is TRBV2, the J call TRBJ2-7, with TRBD2 matching over 9 bases. Germline trimming cut 1 base from V and 2 bases from J; bases unmatched to any gene: 3. Germline lookup yields CDR1 SNHLY and CDR2 FYNNEI. This CDR3 has 15 residues. The CDR3 reads CASSEGRGGPYEQYF. CDR3 nucleotide sequence: TGTGCCAGCAGTGAAGGGCGGGGGGGGCCCTACGAGCAGTACTTC.

CDR3 nucleotide sequence: TGTGCCAGCACCCTGACAGCTACCTATGGCTACACCTTC. Protein: CASTLTATYGYTF. The rearrangement joins TRBV6-6 to TRBJ1-2; the D gene is possibly TRBD1 (5 bases). V was cut by 7 bases and J by 4 bases, with 13 bases left in between. This CDR3 is built from 13 residues. The V gene's germline CDR1 is MNHNY and CDR2 SVGAGI (reference sequence).

The chain has TRBV19 and TRBJ1-5; 7 bases are shared with TRBD1. J gave up 3 bases and V 5 bases, and 7 bases lay outside the gene matches. Per the germline V gene, CDR1 is LNHDA and CDR2 is SQIVND (reference sequence). The CDR3 totals 15 residues. CDR3: CASSAGTVANQPQHF. The CDR3 DNA sequence: TGTGCCAGTAGTGCCGGGACAGTAGCCAATCAGCCCCAGCATTTT.

J is TRBJ1-1 and V is TRBV11-2; D remains unclear. Per the germline V gene, CDR1 is SGHAT and CDR2 is FQNNGV. The CDR3 loop spans 12 amino acids. V lost 4 bases to trimming and J lost 7 bases, with 10 bases between them. As DNA, the CDR3 is TGTGCCAGCAGCTCCACGACGGGTGAAGCTTTCTTT. Translation: CASSSTTGEAFF.